This T cell receptor beta chain originates from a study of memory CD4+ T cells and cytomegalovirus serostatus. Overall study: Of the healthy Belgian adults, 9 or 10 were CMV seropositive and 20 to 30 seronegative. Study conclusions and caveats: About 40% of the roughly 150 known CMV-associated TCRbeta sequences appeared in CD4+ memory. The CMV-associated TCR signature appears largely within the CD4+ memory repertoire.

Of note for this clone: Its cognate antigen is unknown.

The sort gate was single viable CD3+CD4+CD8-CD45RO+ cells for memory CD4+ T cells. Serostatus was set by detecting CMV pp150, pp28, p38, p52 IgG. Using immunoSEQ multiplex PCR, the repertoire was profiled, and TCRdb retains in-frame clones only, with some absent. The sample has approximately 42,000 clones, over 60% seen once. The ends were cut back, 4 bases at V and 5 bases at J, with 12 bases in the middle. CDR1 is MNHEY, CDR2 SVGAGI, per germline. The CDR3 loop spans 13 amino acids. V and J are TRBV6-5 and TRBJ2-7, with D possibly being TRBD2 (6 bases). Sequencing was performed on memory CD4+ T cells from blood. The source of this sequence is an adult in good health and CMV-seronegative. DNA for the CDR3: TGTGCCAGCAGTTTGGGGGGAGAGGACGAGCAGTACTTC. Its protein is CASSLGGEDEQYF.